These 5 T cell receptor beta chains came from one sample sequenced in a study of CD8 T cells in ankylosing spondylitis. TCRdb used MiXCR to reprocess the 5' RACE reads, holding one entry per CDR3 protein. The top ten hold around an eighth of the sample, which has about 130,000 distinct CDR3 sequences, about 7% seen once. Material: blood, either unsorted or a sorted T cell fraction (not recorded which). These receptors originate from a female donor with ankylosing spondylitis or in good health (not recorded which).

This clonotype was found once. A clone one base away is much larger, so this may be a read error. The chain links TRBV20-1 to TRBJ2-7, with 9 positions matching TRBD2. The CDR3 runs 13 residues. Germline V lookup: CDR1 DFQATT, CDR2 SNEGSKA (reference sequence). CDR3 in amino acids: CSAIAGDAYEQCF. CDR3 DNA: TGCAGTGCTATAGCGGGGGACGCCTACGAGCAGTGCTTC.

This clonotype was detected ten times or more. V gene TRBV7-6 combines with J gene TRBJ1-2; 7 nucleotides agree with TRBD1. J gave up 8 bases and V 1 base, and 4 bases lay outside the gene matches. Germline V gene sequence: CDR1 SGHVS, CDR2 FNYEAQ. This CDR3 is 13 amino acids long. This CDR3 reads CASSLGGTEGYTF. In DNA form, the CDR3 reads TGTGCCAGCAGCTTAGGAGGGACAGAAGGCTACACCTTC.

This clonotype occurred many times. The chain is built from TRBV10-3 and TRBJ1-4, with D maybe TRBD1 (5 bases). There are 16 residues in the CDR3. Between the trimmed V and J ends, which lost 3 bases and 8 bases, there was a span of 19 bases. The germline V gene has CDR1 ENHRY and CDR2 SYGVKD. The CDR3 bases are TGTGCCATCAGTGAACCGGCAGGGTCAAAATCCGAAAAACTGTTTTTT. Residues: CAISEPAGSKSEKLFF.

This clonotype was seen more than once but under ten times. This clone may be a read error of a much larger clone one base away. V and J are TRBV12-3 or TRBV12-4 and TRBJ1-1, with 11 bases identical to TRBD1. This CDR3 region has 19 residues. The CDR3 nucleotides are TGTGCCAGCAGTCGAGATTACTGGACAGGGGGCCCTATGAACCCTGAAGCTTTCTTT. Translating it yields CASSRDYWTGGPMNPEAFF.

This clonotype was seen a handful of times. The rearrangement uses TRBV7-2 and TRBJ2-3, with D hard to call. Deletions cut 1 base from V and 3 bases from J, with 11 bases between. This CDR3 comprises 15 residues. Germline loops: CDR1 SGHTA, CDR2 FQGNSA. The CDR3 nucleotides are TGTGCCAGCAGCTTAGAAGGCGTTGGGACAGATACGCAGTATTTT. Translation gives CASSLEGVGTDTQYF.